This entry describes one T cell receptor beta chain. The data were obtained in a study of T-cell reconstitution after alpha-beta-depleted transplantation in children. TCRbeta library preparation incorporated unique molecular identifiers. MiXCR, run by TCRdb on the PCR reads, gives a single entry per CDR3 protein. The sample holds about 610,000 distinct CDR3 sequences; 20% to 30% are singletons and the top ten take around a third. The germline gives CDR1 LGHNA, CDR2 YNFKEQ. This CDR3 spans 16 amino acids. Trimming pared 9 bases from V and 3 bases from J, leaving 22 bases between. The receptor's source is a boy under three years old with Wiskott-Aldrich syndrome, due to receive a stem cell transplant. The specimen was PBMCs, collected before TCRalphabeta/CD19-depleted stem cell transplant. The J gene is TRBJ2-3, the V gene TRBV4-2, with D tentatively TRBD2 (6 bases). This chain's CDR3 is CASMPLGGAGTDTQYF. Written as DNA, the CDR3 is TGTGCCAGTATGCCCCTGGGGGGTGCTGGGACAGATACGCAGTATTTT.